These T cell receptor beta chains were read from a single sample in a study of shared clonotypes between healthy human individuals. TCRdb's table, derived via immunoSEQ multiplex PCR, lists solely in-frame clones and lacks some. The data hold about 1 million clones, with approximately 70% observed a single time. Material: memory CD4+ T cells sorted from blood. The receptors originated from a man younger than 35 in good health. The conserved cysteine and the conserved F or W are not part of the CDR3 here.

V gene	CDR3 protein
TRBV6-1	ASSDRVIGELF
TRBV6-4	ASSGSGYEQY
TRBV2	ASSPRGTSGKNTGELF
TRBV2	ASMRQFGELF
TRBV5-4	ASSTAGSTGELF
TRBV9	ASSVSGGNTIY
TRBV30	AWSVGTGWVTEAF
TRBV5-1	ASSPSEGRVYEQY
TRBV30	AWGRPETYGYT
TRBV6-5	ASSGGTSREQY
TRBV5-1	ASQQGANEQF
TRBV7-2	ASSLGPGAGAKTQY
TRBV9	ASSVAEGLGNEQF
TRBV6-5	ASSYLATGNNEQF
TRBV10-1	ASKAPARNEQY
TRBV9	ASSVAGPSSYNEQF
TRBV11-2	ASSLSNVGNQPQH
TRBV10-3	AISFTSDEQF
TRBV27	ASSSRGSSYEQY
TRBV15	ATSRDRTQYGYT
TRBV2	ASSTQRGNSYEQY
TRBV7-9	ASSLSVEAF
TRBV11-2	ASSVGTTFYGYT
TRBV18	ASSPSGTQAYEQY
TRBV6-1	ASSTLGVNNQPQH
TRBV7-9	ASSFHTEAF
TRBV5-1	ASSLARVARETQY
TRBV11-1	ASSLTGGGNTGELF
TRBV28	ASSLRAGVTDTQY
TRBV6-1	ASRQDGDNEQY
TRBV5-1	ASSFNTANTEAF
TRBV6-4	ASSPSGQGSYEQY
TRBV7-9	ASSLRAGVFGYEQY
TRBV7-2	ASSLSPIAGVYEQY
TRBV4-1	ASSQVGGTGELF
TRBV19	ASSDRRDQPQH
TRBV4-1	ASSLSGQGEPYNEQF
TRBV6-5	ASSYRGTGGYNEQF
TRBV9	ASSVGGSGRVDNEQF
TRBV10-3	AISEIQGGTDTQY
TRBV7-8	ASSFDDRFYGYT
TRBV7-2	ASSYRGIRVEQY
TRBV6-5	ASNPGRRYQETQY
TRBV2	ASSSPPGTNSNQPQH
TRBV2	ASSGSGASQPQH
TRBV9	ASSVTGDGSPA
TRBV9	ASSYAAGAKETQY
TRBV7-2	ASSLWGTSSYNEQF
TRBV9	ASSSVGDTQY
TRBV5-4	ASSLEANILSEAF
TRBV5-1	ASSPLWGTEAF